This TCR beta chain was sequenced during a study of graft-versus-host responses after intestinal transplantation. Overall study context: Recipients got multivisceral, liver-intestinal, or isolated intestinal transplants. Anti-thymocyte globulin was used for induction in all recipients, who then took tacrolimus and steroids for roughly 3 years.

Note on this clone: The antigen remains unidentified.

The repertoire was sequenced with immunoSEQ multiplex PCR; TCRdb's copy has only in-frame clones and lacks some. Of approximately 130,000 clones detected, around 90% appear once; the ten largest clones hold around 0.15%. Study-wide points: Allografts of patients with graft-donor T cell macrochimerism showed high graft-versus-host to host-versus-graft clone ratios. GvH clones detected in recipient marrow included some appearing first in ileum or blood.

The sample in question was unstimulated CD4+ T cells sorted from spleen or lymph node cells, obtained before intestinal transplant. The TCR was taken from a human donor who received an intestinal transplant.

Here the CDR3 DNA reads TGCGCCAGCAGCCCCGACCGGACAGGAAACACTGAAGCTTTCTTT. This codes for CASSPDRTGNTEAFF. This sequence joins TRBV5-1 and TRBJ1-1; TRBD1 agrees at 7 bases. The CDR3 is 15 residues long. J lost 2 bases, V lost 4 bases, and 8 bases had no gene match. CDR1 and CDR2 from the germline V gene are SGHRS and YFSETQ.